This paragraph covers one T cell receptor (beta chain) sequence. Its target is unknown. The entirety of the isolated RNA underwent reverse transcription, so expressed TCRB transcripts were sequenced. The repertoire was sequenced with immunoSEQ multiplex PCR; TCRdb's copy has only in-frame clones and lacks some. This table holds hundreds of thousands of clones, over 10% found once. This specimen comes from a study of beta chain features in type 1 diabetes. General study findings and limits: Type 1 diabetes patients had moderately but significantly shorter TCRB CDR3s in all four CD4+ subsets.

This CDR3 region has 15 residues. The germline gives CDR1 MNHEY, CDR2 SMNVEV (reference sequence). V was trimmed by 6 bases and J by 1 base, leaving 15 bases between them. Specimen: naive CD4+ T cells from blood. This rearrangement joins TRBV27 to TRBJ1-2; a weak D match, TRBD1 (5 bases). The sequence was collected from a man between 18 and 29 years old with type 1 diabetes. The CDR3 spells CASRRNQGLNYGYTF. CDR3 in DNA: TGTGCCAGCAGACGAAACCAGGGCCTTAACTATGGCTACACCTTC.